This T cell receptor beta chain was identified in a study of T cell responses to AZD1222 COVID-19 vaccine. Study-level findings and limits: Spike as a whole was targeted by vaccine-associated CD4 TCRs, dominant at 160-218 and 743-854. Baseline seropositivity characterized only 5 to 7 AZD1222 recipients.

In the case of this clone: Its antigen is unidentified.

The protocol was immunoSEQ multiplex PCR, while the TCRdb copy is restricted to in-frame clones and leaves out a portion. The table shows some 150,000 clones, with roughly 90% occurring only once. V trimming: 3 bases; J trimming: 7 bases; junction bases outside the gene matches: 10. The CDR3 spans 15 residues. Per the germline V gene, CDR1 is MDHEN and CDR2 is SYDVKM. The clonotype originates from an adult in good health. The rearrangement uses TRBV28 and TRBJ2-7; TRBD2 agrees at 9 bases. The source material was peripheral blood, sampled on day 0 of AZD1222 vaccination. CDR3 in amino acids: CASSFAGGPSGEQYF. CDR3 nucleotide sequence: TGTGCCAGCAGTTTTGCGGGGGGGCCATCGGGTGAGCAGTACTTC.